What follows describes a single TCR beta chain. What it recognizes is unknown. The CDR3 covers 15 residues. Germline assignment: CDR1 LGHNA and CDR2 YSLEER. The data belong to a study of T cells expressing NK-cell markers. General observations from the study: Dominant NKG2C+ clonotype frequencies of about 1.0-7.0% of CD8+ T cells were measured in over 5 donors. A few donors' CD3+CD56-NKG2C+ cells were dominated by the same clonotypes.

Using the 5' RACE reads, TCRdb records one entry per CDR3 protein without DNA. This specimen shows a few hundred thousand distinct CDR3 sequences; the ten leading clones hold around 0.4%. This chain connects TRBV4-3 to TRBJ1-4. This clonotype was sampled from a man aged 18 to 30 in good health. The material sequenced was blood T cells: a sorted CD56 or NKG2C T cell subset, CD4+ or CD8+ T cells, or bulk PBMC T cells (not recorded which). This CDR3 is CASSQEDRDSGKLFF.